This record concerns one T cell receptor (beta chain) sequence. Its antigen is not known. This sample was included in a study of beta chain features in type 1 diabetes. Overall study results and limits: For Type 1 diabetes patients, all four CD4+ subsets carried TCRB CDR3s that were moderately but significantly shorter.

The CDR3 consists of 16 residues. The V end lost 0 bases, the J end lost 5 bases, and 13 bases lay between the germline ends. The germline CDR1 and CDR2 sequences are LNHNV and YYDKDF (reference sequence). Expressed TCRB transcripts were sequenced after all isolated RNA was converted to cDNA. Measured with immunoSEQ multiplex PCR; TCRdb has only the in-frame clones, and not every one. The repertoire holds approximately 730,000 clones, with 10% to 15% as singletons. The gene calls are TRBV15 and TRBJ2-2; weak D call: TRBD1 (6 bases). Specimen: naive CD4+ T cells from blood. The TCR was taken from a man younger than 30 with type 1 diabetes. This chain's CDR3 is CATSRESTGITGELFF. The CDR3 DNA follows: TGTGCCACCAGCAGAGAGAGTACAGGGATTACCGGGGAGCTGTTTTTT.